The 15 T cell receptor beta chains below were found in one sample sequenced in a study of blood T cell repertoires in COVID-19. Method: immunoSEQ multiplex PCR; TCRdb's copy keeps in-frame clones and lacks some. The sample shows more than 110,000 clones, 75% to 80% of them seen only once. Specimen: peripheral blood. All receptors derive from a woman aged 50 to 60 with active or convalescent COVID-19.

The J gene is TRBJ2-3, the V gene TRBV7-2; maybe TRBD2 (6 bases). CDR3 length: 15 amino acids. CDR1 and CDR2 (germline): SGHTA, FQGNSA. The ends were cut back, 2 bases at V and 5 bases at J, with 14 bases in the middle. The CDR3 nucleotides are TGTGCCAGCAGCTTAAGACTAGACGGGGTAGATACGCAGTATTTT. It yields the protein CASSLRLDGVDTQYF.

J is TRBJ1-3 and V is TRBV5-5; no reliable D call. Between the trimmed V and J ends, which lost 0 bases and 2 bases, there was a span of 9 bases. There are 15 residues in the CDR3. Germline CDR1 SGHKS, CDR2 YYEKEE (reference sequence). The DNA of the CDR3 is TGTGCCAGCAGCTTGGGGCCCGCAACTGGAAACACCATATATTTT. It encodes CASSLGPATGNTIYF.

This sequence joins TRBV19 and TRBJ2-6; D is undetermined. Germline assignment: CDR1 LNHDA and CDR2 SQIVND (reference sequence). V was clipped by 3 bases and J by 0 bases, with 6 bases between them. The CDR3 covers 15 residues. CDR3 in DNA: TGTGCCAGTAGTATGAGTGTCTCTGGGGCCAACGTCCTGACTTTC. Translating it yields CASSMSVSGANVLTF.

The genes are TRBV7-3 and TRBJ2-7; 13 bases are a match to TRBD2. This CDR3 spans 16 amino acids. The germline V gene encodes CDR1 SGHTA and CDR2 FQGTGA. The trim removed 5 bases at V and 2 bases at J, leaving 6 bases unmatched. The CDR3 region is CASSTSLAGGPYEQYF. Written as DNA, the CDR3 is TGTGCCAGCAGCACCTCACTAGCGGGGGGGCCCTACGAGCAGTACTTC.

This clone was detected a few times. This chain connects TRBV29-1 to TRBJ2-5, with D unresolved. V was trimmed by 1 base and J by 0 bases, leaving 9 bases between them. This CDR3 has 14 residues. In germline, CDR1 is SQVTM, CDR2 ANQGSEA. The CDR3 DNA reads as TGCAGCGTTGAAGTGTACGGGTACCAAGAGACCCAGTACTTC. Amino acids: CSVEVYGYQETQYF.

The chain links TRBV11-1 to TRBJ2-1; possible D gene TRBD1, 5 bases. Trimming left V 5 bases short and J 4 bases short, with 12 bases between. Germline V gene sequence: CDR1 SGHAT, CDR2 FQDESV (reference sequence). This CDR3 has 14 residues. The CDR3 reads CASSLSQGYNEQFF. The CDR3 DNA sequence: TGTGCCAGCAGCCTGAGTCAGGGTTACAATGAGCAGTTCTTC.

The chain uses TRBV11-2 and TRBJ2-1; possible D gene TRBD1, 6 bases. The germline CDR1 and CDR2 sequences are SGHAT and FQNNGV. The CDR3 consists of 14 residues. V lost 5 bases, J lost 8 bases, and 16 bases lay in between. Here the CDR3 reads CASSPIGTQYEQFF. CDR3 DNA sequence: TGTGCCAGCAGCCCCATAGGGACACAATATGAGCAGTTCTTC.

The gene calls are TRBV29-1 and TRBJ2-7; TRBD1 might be the D (5 bases). V was shortened by 2 bases and J by 6 bases, with 5 bases between the two germline ends. CDR3 length equals 10 residues. The V gene's germline CDR1 is SQVTM and CDR2 ANQGSEA. CDR3 residues: CSVEQGEQYF. CDR3 DNA: TGCAGCGTTGAACAGGGCGAGCAGTACTTC.

The chain carries TRBV7-2 and TRBJ1-2; TRBD1 might be the D (6 bases). V was pared by 0 bases and J by 1 base, with 6 bases between. Germline V gene data show CDR1 as SGHTA and CDR2 as FQGNSA. The CDR3 runs 14 residues. The DNA for the CDR3 is TGTGCCAGCAGCTTAGCAGGGGGTAACTATGGCTACACCTTC. It encodes CASSLAGGNYGYTF.

The chain combines TRBV7-2 with TRBJ2-7; 12 bases are a match to TRBD2. CDR3 length: 15 amino acids. V lost 1 base and J lost 3; bases outside the gene matches: 1. CDR1 and CDR2 (germline): SGHTA, FQGNSA. The CDR3 bases are TGTGCCAGCAGCTTAGGGACTAGCGGGAACTACGAGCAGTACTTC. Translated, it gives CASSLGTSGNYEQYF.

There are a few counts of this clone. This chain links TRBV13 with TRBJ2-1; 9 positions match TRBD2. The CDR3 has 15 amino acids. V was clipped by 5 bases and J by 10 bases; unmatched bases: 12. The germline V gene encodes CDR1 PRHDT and CDR2 FYEKMQ (reference sequence). CDR3 DNA sequence: TGTGCCAGCAGCCCCCCTGGTAGCGGGAGTCGAGAGCAGTTCTTC. It specifies CASSPPGSGSREQFF.

The chain uses TRBV5-1 and TRBJ2-5; 9 bases agree with TRBD1. V shed 6 bases and J 3 bases; nucleotides not matched to a gene: 12. The CDR3 is 16 residues long. CDR1 is SGHRS, CDR2 YFSETQ, per germline. The CDR3 loop is CASTLPEGQGEETQYF. The DNA of the CDR3 is TGCGCCAGCACTCTACCCGAGGGACAGGGAGAAGAGACCCAGTACTTC.

The chain uses TRBV5-5 and TRBJ2-7; TRBD2 aligns across 10 bases. V was pared by 4 bases and J by 5 bases, with 9 bases of the junction left unmatched. Germline V gene data show CDR1 as SGHKS and CDR2 as YYEKEE (reference sequence). This CDR3 contains 15 residues. The CDR3 sequence: CASSRSGRAIDEQYF. In DNA, the CDR3 is TGTGCCAGCAGCCGAAGCGGGAGGGCAATCGACGAGCAGTACTTC.

This clone was seen a handful of times. The chain recombines TRBV5-6 with TRBJ2-5; 7 nucleotides match TRBD2. V was pared by 4 bases and J by 3 bases, with 12 bases of the junction left unmatched. The CDR3 loop spans 16 amino acids. Germline CDR1 and CDR2: SGHDT and YYEEEE. CDR3 residues: CASSQDLGLAEETQYF. The CDR3 nucleotides read TGTGCCAGCAGCCAAGACCTGGGGCTAGCGGAAGAGACCCAGTACTTC.

On this clone itself: Within the sample, other DNA sequences also encode this same CDR3. CDR3 sequence reads: CASSLSGTVSNQPQHF. The CDR3 nucleotides are TGTGCCAGCAGCCTATCCGGGACTGTTAGCAATCAGCCCCAGCATTTT. The J gene is TRBJ1-5, the V gene TRBV5-5; D is perhaps TRBD1 (5 bases). V was pared by 4 bases and J by 0 bases, with 14 bases between. From germline, CDR1 is SGHKS and CDR2 YYEKEE (reference sequence). The CDR3 spans 16 residues.